The source of this T cell receptor beta chain is a study of technical replicates of blood from a handful of donors. This CDR3 has 17 amino acids. The germline V gene encodes CDR1 SGHDN and CDR2 FVKESK. The V end was cut by 3 bases, the J end by 0 bases, with 12 bases between. Profiling relied on immunoSEQ multiplex PCR, and the TCRdb table lists in-frame clones only, not all of them. The sample has 74,000 or so clones, around 90% seen once. This receptor was taken from a human donor in good health. Input material: T cells isolated from PBMCs. J is TRBJ2-6 and V is TRBV14; D gene ambiguous. The CDR3 is CASSQIYPVSGANVLTF. The CDR3 nucleotides are TGTGCCAGCAGCCAGATATATCCGGTCTCTGGGGCCAACGTCCTGACTTTC.